A single sample gave rise to the 21 T cell receptor beta chains below, sequenced in a study of OX40 agonist ivuxolimab in advanced cancers. Profiling relied on immunoSEQ multiplex PCR, and the TCRdb table lists in-frame clones only, not all of them. The table shows over 100,000 clones, with approximately 92% occurring only once. Sample: CD4+ or CD8+ T cells sorted from blood, taken in a trial of the OX40 agonist ivuxolimab. The source of these receptors is an adult with an advanced solid tumor such as melanoma, head and neck, liver or kidney cancer.

This sequence joins TRBV10-3 and TRBJ2-7; D unclear. Trimming left V 0 bases short and J 5 bases short, with 11 bases between. The CDR3 extends over 14 amino acids. Germline CDR1 ENHRY, CDR2 SYGVKD. The CDR3 protein is CAISESGQKNEQYF. For the CDR3, the DNA is TGTGCCATCAGTGAGTCAGGTCAAAAGAACGAGCAGTACTTC.

J is TRBJ2-1 and V is TRBV4-3; possibly TRBD2 for D (5 bases). This CDR3 region has 14 residues. CDR1 and CDR2 (germline): LGHNA, YSLEER. V lost 2 bases, J lost 5 bases, and 10 bases lay in between. CDR3 nucleotides: TGCGCCAGCAGCCAAACGGGGTCCAACAATGAGCAGTTCTTC. This sequence encodes CASSQTGSNNEQFF.

V usage is TRBV18 and J usage is TRBJ2-3; 9 bases match TRBD1. The CDR3 covers 14 residues. V trimming: 3 bases; J trimming: 3 bases; junction bases outside the gene matches: 1. Germline V CDR1 and CDR2: KGHSH, LQKENI. In DNA form, the CDR3 reads TGTGCCAGCTCACCCGACAGGGGGACAGATACGCAGTATTTT. Translated: CASSPDRGTDTQYF.

V and J are TRBV19 and TRBJ2-6; D is perhaps TRBD1 (5 bases). Germline CDR1 LNHDA, CDR2 SQIVND (reference sequence). There are 16 residues in the CDR3. V was trimmed by 2 bases and J by 0 bases, leaving 8 bases between them. The CDR3 loop reads CASSISTVSGANVLTF. In DNA, the CDR3 is TGTGCCAGTAGTATATCGACAGTCTCTGGGGCCAACGTCCTGACTTTC.

The genes are TRBV30 and TRBJ2-1; TRBD1 is a possible D gene (6 bases). The CDR3 runs to 14 residues. V lost 5 bases and J 10 bases, leaving 21 bases between the germline ends. Germline CDR1 and CDR2: GTSNPN and SVGIG (reference sequence). Written as DNA, the CDR3 is TGTGCCTGGGAAGCCCCGAACAGGGTGCGAGAGCAGTTCTTC. This codes for CAWEAPNRVREQFF.

The CDR3 spells CASSSGGSGGSPLHF. CDR3 bases: TGTGCCAGCAGCTCAGGGGGCAGCGGGGGTTCACCCCTCCACTTT. J is TRBJ1-6 and V is TRBV28, with TRBD1 identical over 8 bases. The germline V gene has CDR1 MDHEN and CDR2 SYDVKM. CDR3 length equals 15 residues. Trimming at V came to 6 bases and at J to 9 bases, leaving 10 bases not matched to a gene.

The chain links TRBV10-1 to TRBJ2-1; TRBD2 aligns across 11 bases. The CDR3 is made up of 18 amino acids. Germline V lookup: CDR1 WNHNN, CDR2 SYGVQD (reference sequence). Trimming took 6 bases from V and 3 from J; bases not matched to a gene: 13. Here the CDR3 DNA reads TGCGCCAGCAGAGGAGGCCCCACTAGCGGGAGATTCTACAATGAGCAGTTCTTC. This codes for CASRGGPTSGRFYNEQFF.

J is TRBJ1-2 and V is TRBV10-3; the match to TRBD1 covers 8 bases. J was trimmed by 8 bases and V by 2 bases; bases with no gene match: 7. This CDR3 is 14 amino acids long. Germline V gives CDR1 ENHRY, CDR2 SYGVKD. The CDR3 bases are TGTGCCATCAGTGAGACCCAGGGGGCAGGAGGCTACACCTTC. Translation: CAISETQGAGGYTF.

This clone was picked up one time. The gene calls are TRBV7-3 and TRBJ1-1, with D possibly being TRBD1 (5 bases). CDR3 length: 16 residues. Germline assignment: CDR1 SGHTA and CDR2 FQGTGA. Trimming removed 0 bases at V and 5 bases at J, with 16 bases between. The CDR3 loop is CASSLTPGQGGTEAFF. CDR3 coding DNA: TGTGCCAGCAGCTTAACTCCGGGTCAGGGTGGTACTGAAGCTTTCTTT.

The chain has TRBV10-1 and TRBJ1-1; 9 bases agree with TRBD1. The V segment lost 0 bases and the J segment 6 bases; nucleotides outside the gene matches: 5. The CDR3 runs to 15 residues. In germline, CDR1 is WNHNN, CDR2 SYGVQD (reference sequence). CDR3 protein: CASSESGTGLSEAFF. The DNA of the CDR3 is TGCGCCAGCAGTGAGTCGGGGACAGGGTTATCTGAAGCTTTCTTT.

This clone was counted between two and nine times. The chain couples TRBV7-6 to TRBJ2-5; unclear D gene. Trimming stripped 5 bases from V and 1 base from J, with 20 bases between. CDR1 is SGHVS, CDR2 FNYEAQ, per germline. This CDR3 is built from 17 residues. CDR3 nucleotide sequence: TGTGCCAGCAGCGCAACCGGTAGATCAGACACCCAAGAGACCCAGTACTTC. Its protein is CASSATGRSDTQETQYF.

This clone was observed once. The V call is TRBV7-9, the J call TRBJ1-2; no clear D. V dropped 0 bases and J dropped 2 bases, with 7 bases sitting between them. This CDR3 spans 14 amino acids. Germline V lookup: CDR1 SEHNR, CDR2 FQNEAQ (reference sequence). The CDR3 spells CASSLAPANYGYTF. The CDR3 region has the DNA TGTGCCAGCAGCTTAGCCCCAGCCAACTATGGCTACACCTTC.

The V call is TRBV18, the J call TRBJ2-1; 10 bases line up with TRBD1. There are 16 residues in the CDR3. CDR1 is KGHSH, CDR2 LQKENI, per germline. Trimming cost V 3 bases and J 9 bases; bases outside gene matches: 11. The CDR3 nucleotides read TGTGCCAGCTCACCGAAGGGGACAGGGGTATTGGGTGAGCAGTTCTTC. This translates into CASSPKGTGVLGEQFF.

The chain's CDR3 is CASSLTGVLYEAFF. The CDR3 coding sequence is TGTGCCAGCAGCTTAACAGGGGTGCTCTATGAAGCTTTCTTT. The chain couples TRBV7-9 to TRBJ1-1, with 7 bases identical to TRBD1. Trimming took 2 bases from V and 7 from J; bases not matched to a gene: 7. The CDR3 sequence is 14 residues long. CDR1 is SEHNR and CDR2 is FQNEAQ in the germline V gene (reference sequence). The variable domain in full, completed from reference TRBV7-9 and TRBJ1-1, reads DTGVSQNPRHKITKRGQNVTFRCDPISEHNRLYWYRQTLGQGPEFLTYFQNEAQLEKSRLLSDRFSAERPKGSFSTLEIQRTEQGDSAMYLCASSLTGVLYEAFFGQGTRLTVV.

The CDR3 nucleotides are TGTGCCAGCAGGTCTAGGAGGCTTAGCAATCAGCCCCAGCATTTT. Translation gives CASRSRRLSNQPQHF. The chain uses TRBV2 and TRBJ1-5; no clear D. The CDR3 sequence is 15 residues long. Germline CDR1 reads SNHLY; CDR2 reads FYNNEI. Trimming cost V 6 bases and J 0 bases, with 12 bases left between them.

This clone was counted a single time. The chain recombines TRBV27 with TRBJ2-4, with a tentative D call TRBD1 (6 bases). The germline V gene encodes CDR1 MNHEY and CDR2 SMNVEV (reference sequence). Deletions cut 4 bases from V and 0 bases from J, with 16 bases between. This CDR3 spans 17 amino acids. The CDR3 DNA follows: TGTGCCAGCAGTTCTCTGAGACAGGATCAAGCCAAAAACATTCAGTACTTC. It is translated as CASSSLRQDQAKNIQYF.

The gene calls are TRBV2 and TRBJ1-1, with D hard to call. Per the germline V gene, CDR1 is SNHLY and CDR2 is FYNNEI. The CDR3 extends over 13 amino acids. The V and J ends lost 4 bases and 1 base respectively, with 7 bases between them. The CDR3 bases are TGTGCCAGCAGTGCCCGACAGAACACTGAAGCTTTCTTT. This sequence encodes CASSARQNTEAFF.

This chain uses TRBV18 with TRBJ2-7, with 10 bases that match TRBD2. Germline V gene lookup returns CDR1 KGHSH and CDR2 LQKENI. This CDR3 comprises 14 residues. J gave up 7 bases and V 1 base, and 4 bases lay outside the gene matches. This chain's CDR3 is CASSPQKLAGEQYF. DNA for the CDR3: TGTGCCAGCTCACCACAGAAACTAGCGGGAGAGCAGTACTTC.

V is TRBV28 and J is TRBJ1-5; TRBD1 aligns across 7 bases. In germline, CDR1 is MDHEN, CDR2 SYDVKM. This CDR3 comprises 15 residues. Trimming took 3 bases from V and 5 from J; bases not matched to a gene: 7. The CDR3 DNA reads TGTGCCAGCAGTTTCCCCAGGGGGGGGGATCAGCCCCAGCATTTT. This gives the protein CASSFPRGGDQPQHF.

The V and J genes are TRBV6-6 and TRBJ2-7; possibly TRBD2 for D (6 bases). This CDR3 region has 14 residues. The ends were cut back, 2 bases at V and 1 base at J, with 9 bases in the middle. Germline V CDR1 and CDR2: MNHNY, SVGAGI (reference sequence). In DNA, the CDR3 is TGTGCCAGCAGTTACCTCAGCGGGTCCTACGAGCAGTACTTC. Residues: CASSYLSGSYEQYF.

The chain joins TRBV9 to TRBJ2-2; D is uncertain. This CDR3 region has 15 residues. Trimming took off 3 bases at V and 1 base at J, with 10 bases between the two ends. Germline V gene data show CDR1 as SGDLS and CDR2 as YYNGEE. CDR3 in amino acids: CASSALTQNTGELFF. CDR3 nucleotides: TGTGCCAGCAGCGCCCTTACCCAGAACACCGGGGAGCTGTTTTTT.